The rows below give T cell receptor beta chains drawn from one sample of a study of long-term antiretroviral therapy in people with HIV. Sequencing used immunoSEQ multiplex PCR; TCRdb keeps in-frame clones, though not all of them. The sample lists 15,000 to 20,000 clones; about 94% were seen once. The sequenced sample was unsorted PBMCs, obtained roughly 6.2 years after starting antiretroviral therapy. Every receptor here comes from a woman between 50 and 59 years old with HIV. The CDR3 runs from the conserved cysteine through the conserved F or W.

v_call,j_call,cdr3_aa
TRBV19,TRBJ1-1,CASTPGQTYTEAFF
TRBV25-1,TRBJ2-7,CASRFRGEQYF
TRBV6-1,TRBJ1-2,CASSDGPRGYGYTF
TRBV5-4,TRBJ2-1,CASSLAAGLVAGDNEQFF
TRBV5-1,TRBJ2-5,CASSLRLAVEETQYF
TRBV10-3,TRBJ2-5,CAIKGRREETQYF
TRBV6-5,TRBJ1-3,CASSYGQASGNTIYF
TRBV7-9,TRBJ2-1,CASSRLTGLAGGNEQFF
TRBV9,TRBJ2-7,CASSPPQPRSYEQYF
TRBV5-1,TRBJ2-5,CASRDRVQETQYF
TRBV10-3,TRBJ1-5,CAISESTGNQPQHF
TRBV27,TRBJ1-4,CASSSLDHEKLFF
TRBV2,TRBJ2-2,CASSEMGQGVTGELFF
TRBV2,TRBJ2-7,CASTGDSYEQYF
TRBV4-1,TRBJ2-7,CASSQEAEGRGVEQYF
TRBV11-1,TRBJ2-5,CASSLLKLAGPTYF
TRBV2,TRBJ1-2,CASSEPGSARDNGYTF
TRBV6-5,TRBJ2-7,CASSYSNAAPYEQYF
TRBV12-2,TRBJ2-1,CASRLRSVLGKQGSYNEQFF
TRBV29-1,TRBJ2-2,CSVQEAGHAGELFF
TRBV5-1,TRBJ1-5,CASSLGAGNQPQHF
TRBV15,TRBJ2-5,CATSRDHTSFQETQYF
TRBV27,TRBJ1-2,CASSPRWGNYGYTF
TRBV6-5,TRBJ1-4,CASSYMGDSNEKLFF
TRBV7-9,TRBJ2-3,CASRGPGTDTQYF
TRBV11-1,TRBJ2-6,CASSGGLGSGANVLTF
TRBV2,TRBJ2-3,CASSDSGRGTDTQYF